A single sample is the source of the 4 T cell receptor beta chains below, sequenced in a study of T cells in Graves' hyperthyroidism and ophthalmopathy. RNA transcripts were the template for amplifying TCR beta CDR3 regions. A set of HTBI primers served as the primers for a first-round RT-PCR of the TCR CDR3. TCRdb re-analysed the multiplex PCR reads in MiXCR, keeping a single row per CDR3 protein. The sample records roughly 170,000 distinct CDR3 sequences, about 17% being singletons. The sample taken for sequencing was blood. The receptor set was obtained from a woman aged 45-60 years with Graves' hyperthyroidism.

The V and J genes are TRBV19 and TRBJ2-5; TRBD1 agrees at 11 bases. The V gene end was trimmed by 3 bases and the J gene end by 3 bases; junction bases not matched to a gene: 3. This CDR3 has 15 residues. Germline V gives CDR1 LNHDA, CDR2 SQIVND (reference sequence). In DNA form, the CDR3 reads TGTGCCAGTAGTATGGACAGGGGGCCTAAAGAGACCCAGTACTTC. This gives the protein CASSMDRGPKETQYF.

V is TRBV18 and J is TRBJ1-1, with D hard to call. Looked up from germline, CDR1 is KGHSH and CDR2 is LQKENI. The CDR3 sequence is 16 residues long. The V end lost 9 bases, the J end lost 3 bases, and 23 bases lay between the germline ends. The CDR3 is CASLHVVTKIDTEAFF. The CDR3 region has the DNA TGTGCCAGTCTTCACGTAGTTACAAAAATTGACACTGAAGCTTTCTTT. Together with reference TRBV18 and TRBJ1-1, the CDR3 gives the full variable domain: NAGVMQNPRHLVRRRGQEARLRCSPMKGHSHVYWYRQLPEEGLKFMVYLQKENIIDESGMPKERFSAEFPKEGPSILRIQQVVRGDSAAYFCASLHVVTKIDTEAFFGQGTRLTVV.

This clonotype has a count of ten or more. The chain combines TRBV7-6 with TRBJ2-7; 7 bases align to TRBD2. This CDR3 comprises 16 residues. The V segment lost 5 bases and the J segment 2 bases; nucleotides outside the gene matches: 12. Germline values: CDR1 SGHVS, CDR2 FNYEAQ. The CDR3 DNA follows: TGTGCCAGCAGCCCCCAGACGGGGGGAGCACCCTACGAGCAGTACTTC. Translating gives CASSPQTGGAPYEQYF.

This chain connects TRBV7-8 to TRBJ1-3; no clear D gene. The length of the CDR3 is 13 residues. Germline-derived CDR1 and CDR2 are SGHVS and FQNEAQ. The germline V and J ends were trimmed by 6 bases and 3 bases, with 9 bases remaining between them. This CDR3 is CASSHADGNTIYF. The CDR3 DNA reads TGTGCCAGCAGTCATGCCGATGGAAACACCATATATTTT.